The present TCR beta chain was sequenced within a study of Ad26.COV2.S vaccination and SARS-CoV-2 variants. Study as a whole: Recipients of Ad26.COV2.S got it intramuscularly, once or twice 56 days apart. Whole-study results and caveats: Vaccine recipients had higher spike-specific TCR breadth than placebo recipients. Vaccinees reportedly had broad spike-specific CD8+ and CD4+ T cell responses. There was a possibility that the TCR breadth and depth analyses underestimated total T cell responses.

The CDR3 length is 15 residues. V lost 0 bases and J 2 bases, leaving 12 bases between the germline ends. Looked up from germline, CDR1 is SGHNT and CDR2 is YYREEE (reference sequence). This clone was counted a single time. Its antigen is currently unknown. Assay used: immunoSEQ multiplex PCR; TCRdb lists only in-frame clones, some missing. The sample has about 390,000 clones, over 80% seen once. Treatment described: roughly 19 received Ad26.COV2.S at low or high dose, single or two shots; 5 received placebo; per-sample allocation not given. Collection of samples fell on day 63 after the first vaccine or placebo injection.

The chain carries TRBV5-4 and TRBJ2-7; D perhaps matches TRBD2 (5 bases). The receptor was isolated from a person aged 18-60 years who received the Ad26.COV2.S COVID-19 vaccine or a placebo. The specimen comprised peripheral blood, sampled in a trial of Ad26.COV2.S vaccine versus placebo. This CDR3 is CASSLGGLAAYEQYF. The CDR3 bases are TGTGCCAGCAGCTTGGGGGGTCTAGCAGCCTACGAGCAGTACTTC.